This T cell receptor beta chain is drawn from a study of T-cell memory formation after mild COVID-19 (dated by TCRdb to 2020 to 2023). Regarding the complete study: Most TCR sequence clusters were specific to one of the two donors. Two young, previously healthy adult volunteers made up the cohort, one male and one female. In a couple of donors, T-cell clones that expanded and contracted after mild COVID-19 were followed by sequencing TCRalpha and TCRbeta repertoires longitudinally.

There are 15 amino acids in the CDR3, from cysteine to phenylalanine inclusive. Solely the CDR3 DNA is kept, with 45 bases framed from the first base. V and J are trimmed by 1 base and 2 bases, and the gene matches miss 1 base of the junction. This clonotype was counted ten times or more. It has no known antigen specificity. No much larger clone is present one base from it, and per-base qualities are unavailable. Broader findings and caveats from the paper: The study covered only a couple of mild cases, and larger cohorts including severe cases with pre-infection samples were considered necessary. Contracting CD4+ clones appeared mostly in the CM and EM memory subsets, whereas CD8+ clones were enriched in EMRA. The second-wave clones that peaked on day 37 were not confirmed to be SARS-CoV-2 specific. Some responding clones were found in pre-infection memory, which suggests that pre-existing cross-reactive memory T cells took part in the SARS-CoV-2 response. From day 15 to 85, contracting clones showed balanced CD4/CD8 phenotypes, whereas a second wave of clones that expanded from day 15 to 37 leaned towards CD4+.

Sequencing was performed on an Illumina NovaSeq 6000. Using 5'RACE with constant-segment primers, TCRalpha and TCRbeta cDNA libraries were constructed, with sample barcodes and unique molecular identifiers added in the process. RNA was extracted from every sample with Trizol reagent. The libraries were amplified in two PCR steps, and the second step added a second sample barcode and Illumina TruSeq adapters. Sequencing of the libraries was done on an Illumina NovaSeq, producing 2 x 150 bp paired-end reads. The paper's data handling went like this. With migec v1.2.7, reads were demultiplexed and then collapsed into UMI-guided consensus sequences. Using mixcr v2.1.11, the UMI consensuses were aligned to TRA and TRB V and J templates and assembled into clonotypes. A clonotype was counted as expanded or contracted only if both edgeR and NoisET called the change significant, with noise models trained on biological replicates. edgeR calls used a false discovery rate-adjusted p below 0.01 and a log2 fold-change threshold of 1. PCA with hierarchical clustering of max-normalized trajectories of the 1000 most abundant clonotypes was used as exploratory dynamics analysis. Separately sequenced CD4+ and CD8+ repertoires were used to assign the CD4 or CD8 phenotype of responding clones. Starting from the raw public reads, TCRdb applied fastp trimming at Q25, assembled clones with MiXCR and retained in-frame beta chains. Entries that share a CDR3 protein sequence are merged under the most common genes and DNA. The V and J calls follow TCRdb's processing rather than the paper's. Recorded for this sample are about 200,000 distinct CDR3 sequences; around 18% of them occurred a single time. 2.4% of the sample lies in the top ten.

PBMCs were isolated by Ficoll-Paque density gradient centrifugation. The TCR sequence derives from an adult woman who had mild COVID-19 (a few samples of this study predate the infection). The sample titles of this study are shuffled in the database, so cell type and time point are left out; the donor was told from shared clones. The source material was PBMCs or a T cell subset sorted from them (not recorded which). This sequence uses TRBV12-3 or TRBV12-4 and TRBJ2-3; 9 bases in the junction line up with TRBD1. The CDR3 protein sequence reads: CASSLGQGVTDTQYF. The DNA sequence follows: TGTGCCAGCAGTTTAGGACAGGGGGTCACAGATACGCAGTATTTT.